This TCR beta chain was sequenced during a study of T cell repertoires in cytomegalovirus infection. Findings and limits, study-wide: Frequencies of public TCR beta families were cumulated, and this identified carriers of CMV plus the relevant HLA.

TCRdb itself ran the reads through MiXCR, one entry per CDR3 protein. Among about 770,000 distinct CDR3 sequences listed, 25% to 35% were seen once. With respect to this clonotype: Its antigen remains unidentified.

The sequencing used cultured CD8+ T cells from PBMCs, collected from culture after CMV antigen stimulation. The origin of this receptor is a human donor in good health (CMV status not recorded). Some clones in this sample may be carry-over from other donors' samples.

The CDR3 nucleotides read TGTGCCAGCAGCCCCGACGGCAACTCTGGAAACACCATATATTTT. Protein sequence: CASSPDGNSGNTIYF. The chain recombines TRBV6-2 or TRBV6-3 with TRBJ1-3; D remains unclear. Between the trimmed V and J ends, which lost 6 bases and 0 bases, there was a span of 12 bases. The germline V gene has CDR1 MNHEY and CDR2 SVGEGT. This CDR3 spans 15 amino acids.